The clone carrying this T cell receptor beta chain was picked up one time. This entry belongs to a study of blood T cell repertoires in COVID-19. Study-level background: Some COVID-19 samples were acute and others convalescent; all came from the United States, Italy and Spain. PBMCs, B-cell-depleted T cells, or T cells were the source of the cDNA or gDNA that made up the material.

As handled by the study authors: Nucleated cell counts were estimated from reference gene primer amplification. TCRdb's table, derived via immunoSEQ multiplex PCR, lists solely in-frame clones and lacks some. That table furnishes V, J and clone size, whereas the DNA furnished D and trimming. The table includes about 58,000 clones, 80% to 90% detected once. The receptor was isolated from an older woman with active COVID-19. The material sequenced was peripheral blood.

CDR3 nucleotide sequence: TGTGCCTGGAGTGACCAGGACAGATTGATGACCGGGGAGCTGTTTTTT. As protein: CAWSDQDRLMTGELFF. The chain joins TRBV30 to TRBJ2-2; possibly TRBD1 for D (6 bases). The germline V and J ends were trimmed by 1 base and 5 bases, with 17 bases remaining between them. The CDR3 spans 16 residues. Germline CDR1 reads GTSNPN; CDR2 reads SVGIG (reference sequence). The full variable domain, its missing parts supplied by reference TRBV30 and TRBJ2-2, is SQTIHQWPATLVQPVGSPLSLECTVEGTSNPNLYWYRQAAGRGLQLLFYSVGIGQISSEVPQNLSASRPQDRQFILSSKKLLLSDSGFYLCAWSDQDRLMTGELFFGEGSRLTVL.